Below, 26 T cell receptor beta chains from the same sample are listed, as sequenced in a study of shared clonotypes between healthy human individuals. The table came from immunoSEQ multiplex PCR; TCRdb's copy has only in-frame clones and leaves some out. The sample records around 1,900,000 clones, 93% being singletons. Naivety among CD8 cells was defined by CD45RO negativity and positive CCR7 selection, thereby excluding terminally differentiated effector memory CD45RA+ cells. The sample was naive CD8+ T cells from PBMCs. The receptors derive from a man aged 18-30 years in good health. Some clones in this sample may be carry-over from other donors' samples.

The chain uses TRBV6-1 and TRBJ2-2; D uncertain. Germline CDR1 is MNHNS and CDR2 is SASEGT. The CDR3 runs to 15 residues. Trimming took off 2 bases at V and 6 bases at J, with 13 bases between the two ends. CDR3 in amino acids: CASSESLSRAGELFF. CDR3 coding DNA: TGTGCCAGCAGTGAATCATTATCGAGAGCCGGGGAGCTGTTTTTT.

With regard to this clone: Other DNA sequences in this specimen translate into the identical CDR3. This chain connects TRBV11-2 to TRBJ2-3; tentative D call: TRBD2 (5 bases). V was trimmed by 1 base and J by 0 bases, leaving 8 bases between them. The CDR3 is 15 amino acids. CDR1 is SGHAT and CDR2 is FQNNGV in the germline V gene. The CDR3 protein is CASSLVGGSTDTQYF. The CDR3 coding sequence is TGTGCCAGCAGCTTAGTAGGCGGGAGCACAGATACGCAGTATTTT. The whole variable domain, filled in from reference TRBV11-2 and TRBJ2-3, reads EAGVAQSPRYKIIEKRQSVAFWCNPISGHATLYWYQQILGQGPKLLIQFQNNGVVDDSQLPKDRFSAERLKGVDSTLKIQPAKLEDSAVYLCASSLVGGSTDTQYFGPGTRLTVL.

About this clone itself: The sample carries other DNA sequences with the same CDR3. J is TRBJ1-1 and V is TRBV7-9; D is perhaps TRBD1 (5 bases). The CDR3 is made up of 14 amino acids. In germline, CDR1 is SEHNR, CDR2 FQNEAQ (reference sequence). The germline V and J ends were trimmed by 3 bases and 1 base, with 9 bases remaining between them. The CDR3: CASSFTGGNTEAFF. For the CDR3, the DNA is TGTGCCAGCAGCTTTACAGGCGGGAACACTGAAGCTTTCTTT.

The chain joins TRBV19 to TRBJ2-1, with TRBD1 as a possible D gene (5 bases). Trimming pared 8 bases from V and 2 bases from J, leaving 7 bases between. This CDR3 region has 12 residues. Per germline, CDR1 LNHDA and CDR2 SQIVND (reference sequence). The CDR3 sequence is CASGAPYNEQFF. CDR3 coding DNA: TGTGCCAGTGGGGCCCCCTACAATGAGCAGTTCTTC. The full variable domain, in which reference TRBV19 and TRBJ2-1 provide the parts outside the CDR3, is DGGITQSPKYLFRKEGQNVTLSCEQNLNHDAMYWYRQDPGQGLRLIYYSQIVNDFQKGDIAEGYSVSREKKESFPLTVTSAQKNPTAFYLCASGAPYNEQFFGPGTRLTVL.

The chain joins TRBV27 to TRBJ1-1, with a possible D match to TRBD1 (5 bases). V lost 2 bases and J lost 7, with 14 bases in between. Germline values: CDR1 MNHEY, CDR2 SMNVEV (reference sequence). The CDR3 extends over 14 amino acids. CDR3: CASSLLGSGDEAFF. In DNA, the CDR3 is TGTGCCAGCAGTTTACTGGGTTCGGGGGATGAAGCTTTCTTT.

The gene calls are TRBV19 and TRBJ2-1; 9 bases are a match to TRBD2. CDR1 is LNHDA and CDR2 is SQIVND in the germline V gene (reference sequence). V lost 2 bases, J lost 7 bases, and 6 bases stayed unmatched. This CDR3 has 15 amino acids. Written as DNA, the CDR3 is TGTGCCAGTAGTATAACCGCGGGAGGGCCGAATGAGCAGTTCTTC. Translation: CASSITAGGPNEQFF.

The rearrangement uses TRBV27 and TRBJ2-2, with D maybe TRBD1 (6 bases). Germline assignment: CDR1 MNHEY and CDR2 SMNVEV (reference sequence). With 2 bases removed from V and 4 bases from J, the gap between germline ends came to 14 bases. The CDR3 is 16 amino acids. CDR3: CASSLGSGVITGELFF. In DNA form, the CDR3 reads TGTGCCAGCAGTTTAGGCTCAGGGGTCATCACCGGGGAGCTGTTTTTT.

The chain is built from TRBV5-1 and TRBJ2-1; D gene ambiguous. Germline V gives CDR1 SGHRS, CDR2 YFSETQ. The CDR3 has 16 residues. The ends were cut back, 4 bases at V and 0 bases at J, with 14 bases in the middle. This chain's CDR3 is CASSLQRLASYNEQFF. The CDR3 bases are TGCGCCAGCAGCCTTCAGCGCCTCGCCTCCTACAATGAGCAGTTCTTC.

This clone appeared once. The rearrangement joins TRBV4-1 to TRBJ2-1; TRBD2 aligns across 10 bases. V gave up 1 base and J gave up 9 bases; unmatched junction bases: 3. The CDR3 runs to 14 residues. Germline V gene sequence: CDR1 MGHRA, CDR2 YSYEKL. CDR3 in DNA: TGCGCCAGCAGCCAAGTTCTAGCGGGGGTTGAGCAGTTCTTC. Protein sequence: CASSQVLAGVEQFF.

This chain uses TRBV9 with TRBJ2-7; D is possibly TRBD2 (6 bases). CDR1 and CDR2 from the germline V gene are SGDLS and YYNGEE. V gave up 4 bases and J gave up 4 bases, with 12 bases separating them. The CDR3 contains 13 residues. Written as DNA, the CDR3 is TGTGCCAGCAGCATCACGGGAGAGTACGAGCAGTACTTC. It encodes CASSITGEYEQYF.

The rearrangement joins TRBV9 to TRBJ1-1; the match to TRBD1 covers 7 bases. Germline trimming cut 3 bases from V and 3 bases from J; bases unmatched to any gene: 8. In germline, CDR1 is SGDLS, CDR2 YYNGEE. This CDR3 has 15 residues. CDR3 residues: CASSASRQGYTEAFF. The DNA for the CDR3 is TGTGCCAGCAGCGCTTCCCGACAGGGTTACACTGAAGCTTTCTTT.

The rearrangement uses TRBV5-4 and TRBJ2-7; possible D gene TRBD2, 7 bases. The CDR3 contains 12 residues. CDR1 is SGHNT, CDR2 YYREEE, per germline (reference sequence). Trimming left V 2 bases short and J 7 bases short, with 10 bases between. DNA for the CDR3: TGTGCCAGCAGCTTCGGGGGGCCGGAGCAGTACTTC. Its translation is CASSFGGPEQYF.

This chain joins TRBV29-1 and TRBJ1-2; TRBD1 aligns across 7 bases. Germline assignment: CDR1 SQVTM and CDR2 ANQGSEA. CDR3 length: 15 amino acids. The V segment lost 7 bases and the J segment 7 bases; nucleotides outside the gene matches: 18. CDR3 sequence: CSAPTGFGAGSGYTF. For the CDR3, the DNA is TGCAGCGCACCGACAGGGTTTGGTGCCGGAAGTGGCTACACCTTC.

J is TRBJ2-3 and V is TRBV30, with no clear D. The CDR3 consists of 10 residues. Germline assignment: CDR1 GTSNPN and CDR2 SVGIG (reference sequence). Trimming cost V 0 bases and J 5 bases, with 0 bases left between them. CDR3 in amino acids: CAWSVDTQYF. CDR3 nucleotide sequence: TGTGCCTGGAGTGTAGATACGCAGTATTTT.

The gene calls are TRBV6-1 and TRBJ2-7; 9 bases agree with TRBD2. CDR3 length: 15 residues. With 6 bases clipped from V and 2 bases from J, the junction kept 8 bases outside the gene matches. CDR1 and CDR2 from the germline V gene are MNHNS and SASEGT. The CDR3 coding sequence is TGTGCCAGCAGCGTCGGGACTAGCCGAACCTACGAGCAGTACTTC. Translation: CASSVGTSRTYEQYF.

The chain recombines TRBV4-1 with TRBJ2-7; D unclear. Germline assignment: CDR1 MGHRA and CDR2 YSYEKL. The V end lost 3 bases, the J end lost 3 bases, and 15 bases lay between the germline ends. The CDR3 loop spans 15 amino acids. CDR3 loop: CASSQSRPPDYEQYF. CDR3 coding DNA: TGCGCCAGCAGCCAGTCTCGACCTCCAGACTACGAGCAGTACTTC.

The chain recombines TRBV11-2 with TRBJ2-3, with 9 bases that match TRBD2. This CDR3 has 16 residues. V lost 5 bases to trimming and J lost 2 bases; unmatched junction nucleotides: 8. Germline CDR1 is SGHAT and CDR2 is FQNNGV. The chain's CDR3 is CASSAGGRAYTDTQYF. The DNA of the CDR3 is TGTGCCAGCAGCGCGGGGGGGCGGGCCTACACAGATACGCAGTATTTT.

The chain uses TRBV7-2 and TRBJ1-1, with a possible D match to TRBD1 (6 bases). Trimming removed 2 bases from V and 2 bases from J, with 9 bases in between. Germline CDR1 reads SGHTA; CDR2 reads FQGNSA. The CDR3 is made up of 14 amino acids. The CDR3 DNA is TGTGCCAGCAGCTTATACAGGGCTAACACTGAAGCTTTCTTT. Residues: CASSLYRANTEAFF.

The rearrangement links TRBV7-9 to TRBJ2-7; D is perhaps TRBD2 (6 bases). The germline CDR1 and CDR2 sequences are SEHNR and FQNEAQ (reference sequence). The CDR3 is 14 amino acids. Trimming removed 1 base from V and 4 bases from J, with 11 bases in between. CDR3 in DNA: TGTGCCAGCAGCTTAGGCCGGGAGCGGTACGAGCAGTACTTC. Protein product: CASSLGRERYEQYF.

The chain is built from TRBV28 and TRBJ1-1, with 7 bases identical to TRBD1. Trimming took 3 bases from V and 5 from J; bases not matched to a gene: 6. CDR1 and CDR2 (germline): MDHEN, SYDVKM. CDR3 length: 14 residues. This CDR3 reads CASSLIGGETEAFF. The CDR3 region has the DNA TGTGCCAGCAGTTTGATAGGGGGCGAGACTGAAGCTTTCTTT. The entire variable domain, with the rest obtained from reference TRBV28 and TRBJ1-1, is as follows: DVKVTQSSRYLVKRTGEKVFLECVQDMDHENMFWYRQDPGLGLRLIYFSYDVKMKEKGDIPEGYSVSREKKERFSLILESASTNQTSMYLCASSLIGGETEAFFGQGTRLTVV.

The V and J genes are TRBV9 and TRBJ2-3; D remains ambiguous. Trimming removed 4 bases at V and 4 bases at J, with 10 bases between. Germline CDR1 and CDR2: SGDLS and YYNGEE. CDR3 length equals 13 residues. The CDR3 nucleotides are TGTGCCAGCAGCACGTCCGACGCAGATACGCAGTATTTT. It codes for CASSTSDADTQYF.

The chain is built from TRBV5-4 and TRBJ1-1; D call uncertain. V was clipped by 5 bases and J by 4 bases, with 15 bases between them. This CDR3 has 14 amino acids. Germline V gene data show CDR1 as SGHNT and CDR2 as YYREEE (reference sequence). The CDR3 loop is CASSSYGRITEAFF. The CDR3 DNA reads TGTGCCAGCAGTTCATACGGGAGGATCACTGAAGCTTTCTTT.

The CDR3 nucleotides read TGTGCCAGCAGTCCTCTAGCCAAAAACATTCAGTACTTC. This sequence encodes CASSPLAKNIQYF. The chain combines TRBV27 with TRBJ2-4, with D uncertain. Trimming cost V 5 bases and J 0 bases, with 5 bases left between them. The CDR3 is 13 residues long. Germline CDR1 and CDR2: MNHEY and SMNVEV (reference sequence).

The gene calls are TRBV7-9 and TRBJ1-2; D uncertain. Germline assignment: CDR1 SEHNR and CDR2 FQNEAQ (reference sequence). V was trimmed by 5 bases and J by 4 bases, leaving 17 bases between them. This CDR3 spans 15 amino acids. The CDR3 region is CASSDRTGRGYGYTF. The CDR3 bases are TGTGCCAGCAGCGACCGGACTGGACGGGGCTATGGCTACACCTTC.

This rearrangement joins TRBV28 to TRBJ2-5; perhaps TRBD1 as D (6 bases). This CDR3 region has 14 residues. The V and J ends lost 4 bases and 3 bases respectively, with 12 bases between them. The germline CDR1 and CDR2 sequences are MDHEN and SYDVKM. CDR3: CASSSQGKEETQYF. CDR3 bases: TGTGCCAGCAGTTCACAGGGCAAAGAAGAGACCCAGTACTTC.

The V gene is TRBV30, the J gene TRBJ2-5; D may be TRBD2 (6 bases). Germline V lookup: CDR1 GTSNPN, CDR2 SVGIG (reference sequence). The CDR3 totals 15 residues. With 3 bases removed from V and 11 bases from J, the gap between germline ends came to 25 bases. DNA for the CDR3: TGTGCCTGGAGCTCGGTTGTCGCGGGACTGGGGGAGCAGTACTTC. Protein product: CAWSSVVAGLGEQYF. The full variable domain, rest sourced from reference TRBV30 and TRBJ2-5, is SQTIHQWPATLVQPVGSPLSLECTVEGTSNPNLYWYRQAAGRGLQLLFYSVGIGQISSEVPQNLSASRPQDRQFILSSKKLLLSDSGFYLCAWSSVVAGLGEQYFGPGTRLLVL.